Listed below are T cell receptor beta chains from one sample, sequenced in a study of blood T cell repertoires in COVID-19. Here immunoSEQ multiplex PCR was the method, and the copy in TCRdb shows in-frame clones only, minus some. The sample shows over 100,000 clones, approximately 82% of them seen only once. Sample: peripheral blood. The receptor source for this set is a woman of 80 years or more with active or convalescent COVID-19. The CDR3 runs from the conserved cysteine through the conserved F or W. The D gene is left open where the match is weak. The size of a clone is reported for some rows only, either as once, few or many, or as a class for expanded clones.

clone_size: -
v_call: TRBV6-5
d_call: TRBD2
j_call: TRBJ2-1
cdr3_aa: CASRRESYNEQFF
cdr3_nt: TGTGCCAGCAGGCGGGAGAGCTACAATGAGCAGTTCTTC

clone_size: once
v_call: TRBV5-1
d_call: TRBD2
j_call: TRBJ2-3
cdr3_aa: CASSLIAGGDTQYF
cdr3_nt: TGCGCCAGCAGCTTGATAGCGGGAGGAGATACGCAGTATTTT

clone_size: -
v_call: TRBV19
d_call: -
j_call: TRBJ2-4
cdr3_aa: CASSMSGGAKNIQYF
cdr3_nt: TGTGCCAGTAGTATGTCAGGGGGGGCCAAAAACATTCAGTACTTC

clone_size: -
v_call: TRBV10-1
d_call: -
j_call: TRBJ2-1
cdr3_aa: CASSRDSNNEQFF
cdr3_nt: TGCGCCAGCAGTAGGGACTCAAACAATGAGCAGTTCTTC

clone_size: -
v_call: TRBV21-1
d_call: -
j_call: TRBJ1-4
cdr3_aa: CASSKGRGSNEKLFF
cdr3_nt: TGTGCCAGCAGCAAAGGCAGGGGATCTAATGAAAAACTGTTTTTT

clone_size: -
v_call: TRBV9
d_call: TRBD2
j_call: TRBJ2-1
cdr3_aa: CASSIGTSLYNEQFF
cdr3_nt: TGTGCCAGCAGCATCGGGACTAGCTTGTACAATGAGCAGTTCTTC

clone_size: once
v_call: TRBV29-1
d_call: TRBD1
j_call: TRBJ1-1
cdr3_aa: CSVGDRGTEAFF
cdr3_nt: TGCAGCGTAGGGGACAGGGGCACTGAAGCTTTCTTT

clone_size: -
v_call: TRBV19
d_call: TRBD2
j_call: TRBJ2-1
cdr3_aa: CASSMTSLFPYNEQFF
cdr3_nt: TGTGCCAGTAGTATGACTAGCCTTTTTCCCTACAATGAGCAGTTCTTC

clone_size: -
v_call: TRBV6-1
d_call: -
j_call: TRBJ1-2
cdr3_aa: CASSEGGRHARGYTF
cdr3_nt: TGTGCCAGCAGTGAAGGGGGCAGACACGCGCGCGGCTACACCTTC

clone_size: -
v_call: TRBV19
d_call: TRBD1
j_call: TRBJ2-1
cdr3_aa: CASSAPTGGGYNEQFF
cdr3_nt: TGTGCCAGTAGTGCCCCGACAGGGGGCGGCTACAATGAGCAGTTCTTC

clone_size: -
v_call: TRBV19
d_call: TRBD1
j_call: TRBJ1-2
cdr3_aa: CASSIWTGDYGYTF
cdr3_nt: TGTGCCAGTAGTATCTGGACAGGGGACTATGGCTACACCTTC

clone_size: -
v_call: TRBV15
d_call: -
j_call: TRBJ1-3
cdr3_aa: CATSTPQGGNTIYF
cdr3_nt: TGTGCCACCAGCACGCCCCAGGGGGGAAACACCATATATTTT

clone_size: -
v_call: TRBV5-4
d_call: -
j_call: TRBJ2-6
cdr3_aa: CASSFNKVPGANVLTF
cdr3_nt: TGTGCCAGCAGCTTTAACAAAGTACCTGGGGCCAACGTCCTGACTTTC

clone_size: -
v_call: TRBV28
d_call: TRBD1
j_call: TRBJ2-7
cdr3_aa: CASSYGTATRYEQYF
cdr3_nt: TGTGCCAGCAGTTATGGGACAGCCACTCGTTACGAGCAGTACTTC

clone_size: -
v_call: TRBV23-1
d_call: -
j_call: TRBJ2-7
cdr3_aa: CASSQSGRGSYEQYF
cdr3_nt: TGCGCCAGCAGTCAATCTGGCAGGGGTTCCTACGAGCAGTACTTC

clone_size: -
v_call: TRBV6-6
d_call: -
j_call: TRBJ1-5
cdr3_aa: CASSYKGALAPQHF
cdr3_nt: TGTGCCAGCAGTTATAAAGGGGCCCTCGCGCCCCAGCATTTT

clone_size: -
v_call: TRBV7-3
d_call: TRBD2
j_call: TRBJ2-1
cdr3_aa: CASSLTAGLAGVGNEQFF
cdr3_nt: TGTGCCAGCAGCTTAACGGCAGGTCTAGCGGGAGTAGGGAATGAGCAGTTCTTC

clone_size: once
v_call: TRBV2
d_call: -
j_call: TRBJ2-5
cdr3_aa: CASSSTDQETQYF
cdr3_nt: TGTGCCAGCAGTTCGACAGACCAAGAGACCCAGTACTTC

clone_size: -
v_call: TRBV2
d_call: -
j_call: TRBJ1-6
cdr3_aa: CASTFGRDNSPLHF
cdr3_nt: TGTGCCAGCACTTTTGGGAGAGATAATTCACCCCTCCACTTT

clone_size: -
v_call: TRBV11-3
d_call: TRBD2
j_call: TRBJ2-2
cdr3_aa: CASSPGVAGSGELFF
cdr3_nt: TGTGCCAGCAGCCCCGGGGTAGCGGGATCCGGGGAGCTGTTTTTT

clone_size: -
v_call: TRBV9
d_call: -
j_call: TRBJ1-3
cdr3_aa: CASSVVHGNTIYF
cdr3_nt: TGTGCCAGCAGCGTAGTACACGGAAACACCATATATTTT

clone_size: -
v_call: TRBV24-1
d_call: -
j_call: TRBJ1-6
cdr3_aa: CATSQGSNSPLHF
cdr3_nt: TGTGCCACCAGTCAGGGGAGCAATTCACCCCTCCACTTT

clone_size: -
v_call: TRBV5-1
d_call: TRBD2
j_call: TRBJ2-1
cdr3_aa: CASSLRVAGSNEQFF
cdr3_nt: TGCGCCAGCAGCTTGCGAGTAGCGGGGAGCAATGAGCAGTTCTTC

clone_size: -
v_call: TRBV5-3
d_call: TRBD1
j_call: TRBJ1-6
cdr3_aa: CARSIRGQVCFPLHF
cdr3_nt: TGTGCCAGAAGCATCCGGGGACAGGTATGTTTCCCCCTCCACTTT

clone_size: once
v_call: TRBV7-3
d_call: -
j_call: TRBJ1-6
cdr3_aa: CASSSGEDFSPLHF
cdr3_nt: TGTGCCAGCAGCTCCGGAGAGGATTTCTCACCCCTCCACTTT

clone_size: -
v_call: TRBV28
d_call: -
j_call: TRBJ1-4
cdr3_aa: CASRTLSREGEKLFF
cdr3_nt: TGTGCCAGCAGAACACTGTCGAGGGAGGGTGAAAAACTGTTTTTT

clone_size: once
v_call: TRBV19
d_call: TRBD1
j_call: TRBJ2-7
cdr3_aa: CASSIFGRVNGTGLYEQYF
cdr3_nt: TGTGCCAGTAGTATTTTCGGCCGGGTTAACGGGACAGGCTTATACGAGCAGTACTTC

clone_size: -
v_call: TRBV5-1
d_call: -
j_call: TRBJ1-1
cdr3_aa: CASAQPRGNTEAFF
cdr3_nt: TGCGCCAGCGCGCAACCGCGAGGGAACACTGAAGCTTTCTTT

clone_size: -
v_call: TRBV6-4
d_call: -
j_call: TRBJ2-1
cdr3_aa: CASLDTSTSYNEQFF
cdr3_nt: TGTGCCAGCCTGGACACATCGACCTCCTACAATGAGCAGTTCTTC

clone_size: -
v_call: TRBV19
d_call: TRBD1
j_call: TRBJ1-2
cdr3_aa: CASSTRQGLYGYTF
cdr3_nt: TGTGCCAGTAGTACACGACAGGGACTTTATGGCTACACCTTC

clone_size: -
v_call: TRBV19
d_call: TRBD2
j_call: TRBJ2-6
cdr3_aa: CASSIGGLAGYSGANVLTF
cdr3_nt: TGTGCCAGTAGTATAGGGGGACTAGCGGGCTACTCTGGGGCCAACGTCCTGACTTTC

clone_size: once
v_call: TRBV6-5
d_call: TRBD2
j_call: TRBJ2-1
cdr3_aa: CASSYGTSGYNEQFF
cdr3_nt: TGTGCCAGCAGTTACGGGACTAGCGGTTACAATGAGCAGTTCTTC

clone_size: -
v_call: TRBV19
d_call: -
j_call: TRBJ2-3
cdr3_aa: CASTTSGVSTDTQYF
cdr3_nt: TGTGCCAGTACCACCAGCGGAGTGAGCACAGATACGCAGTATTTT

clone_size: -
v_call: TRBV5-1
d_call: TRBD2
j_call: TRBJ2-1
cdr3_aa: CASSFGLAGEGEQFF
cdr3_nt: TGCGCCAGCAGCTTCGGGCTAGCGGGAGAAGGTGAGCAGTTCTTC

clone_size: once
v_call: TRBV19
d_call: TRBD2
j_call: TRBJ2-1
cdr3_aa: CASSTGRAFWNEQFF
cdr3_nt: TGTGCCAGTAGTACCGGGAGGGCCTTTTGGAATGAGCAGTTCTTC

clone_size: once
v_call: TRBV2
d_call: -
j_call: TRBJ1-2
cdr3_aa: CASSVNRYYGYTF
cdr3_nt: TGTGCCAGCAGTGTAAACAGATACTATGGCTACACCTTC

clone_size: -
v_call: TRBV12-3/TRBV12-4
d_call: -
j_call: TRBJ1-2
cdr3_aa: CASSFLNRDGYTF
cdr3_nt: TGTGCCAGCAGTTTTCTGAACAGGGATGGCTACACCTTC

clone_size: -
v_call: TRBV20-1
d_call: TRBD2
j_call: TRBJ2-1
cdr3_aa: CSASSLAVYNEQFF
cdr3_nt: TGCAGTGCTAGTTCACTAGCGGTTTACAATGAGCAGTTCTTC

clone_size: -
v_call: TRBV27
d_call: -
j_call: TRBJ1-2
cdr3_aa: CASASDGEVTNYGYTF
cdr3_nt: TGTGCCAGCGCCTCAGACGGGGAGGTAACTAACTATGGCTACACCTTC

clone_size: -
v_call: TRBV3-1/TRBV3-2
d_call: TRBD1
j_call: TRBJ2-7
cdr3_aa: CASSSHTGTGPYEQYF
cdr3_nt: TGTGCCAGCAGCTCCCACACCGGGACAGGGCCGTACGAGCAGTACTTC

clone_size: -
v_call: TRBV27
d_call: -
j_call: TRBJ1-1
cdr3_aa: CASRSGKRAFF
cdr3_nt: TGTGCCAGCAGGTCCGGGAAGCGGGCTTTCTTT

clone_size: once
v_call: TRBV6-5
d_call: -
j_call: TRBJ2-1
cdr3_aa: CASRLDRLNNEQFF
cdr3_nt: TGTGCCAGCAGGCTCGACAGGCTAAACAATGAGCAGTTCTTC

clone_size: -
v_call: TRBV29-1
d_call: -
j_call: TRBJ1-1
cdr3_aa: CSVNSGTNTEAFF
cdr3_nt: TGCAGCGTTAATAGCGGGACGAACACTGAAGCTTTCTTT

clone_size: -
v_call: TRBV28
d_call: -
j_call: TRBJ1-2
cdr3_aa: CASRVGINYGYTF
cdr3_nt: TGTGCCAGCAGGGTCGGGATTAACTATGGCTACACCTTC

clone_size: -
v_call: TRBV7-3
d_call: TRBD2
j_call: TRBJ2-3
cdr3_aa: CASSRLASTDTQYF
cdr3_nt: TGTGCCAGCAGCCGACTAGCAAGCACAGATACGCAGTATTTT

clone_size: once
v_call: TRBV5-1
d_call: -
j_call: TRBJ1-4
cdr3_aa: CASSIRGPEKLFF
cdr3_nt: TGCGCCAGCAGCATCAGGGGACCTGAAAAACTGTTTTTT

clone_size: -
v_call: TRBV7-2
d_call: -
j_call: TRBJ1-2
cdr3_aa: CASSLNPTYGYTF
cdr3_nt: TGTGCCAGCAGCCTCAACCCTACCTATGGCTACACCTTC

clone_size: once
v_call: TRBV3-1/TRBV3-2
d_call: -
j_call: TRBJ2-6
cdr3_aa: CASSQQGRRANVLTF
cdr3_nt: TGTGCCAGCAGCCAACAGGGAAGAAGGGCCAACGTCCTGACTTTC

clone_size: -
v_call: TRBV5-1
d_call: -
j_call: TRBJ2-6
cdr3_aa: CASSLGGAGANVLTF
cdr3_nt: TGCGCCAGCAGCTTGGGGGGAGCTGGGGCCAACGTCCTGACTTTC

clone_size: -
v_call: TRBV6-5
d_call: -
j_call: TRBJ2-1
cdr3_aa: CASVQGGSSYNEQFF
cdr3_nt: TGTGCCAGCGTACAGGGAGGGAGCTCCTACAATGAGCAGTTCTTC

clone_size: -
v_call: TRBV5-1
d_call: -
j_call: TRBJ1-4
cdr3_aa: CASSLGGQEYEKLFF
cdr3_nt: TGCGCCAGCAGCTTGGGGGGGCAGGAGTATGAAAAACTGTTTTTT

clone_size: -
v_call: TRBV7-7
d_call: -
j_call: TRBJ2-1
cdr3_aa: CASSLNSGSYNEQFF
cdr3_nt: TGTGCTAGCAGCTTAAATAGCGGATCCTACAATGAGCAGTTCTTC

clone_size: -
v_call: TRBV5-1
d_call: -
j_call: TRBJ1-6
cdr3_aa: CASSLEEGSGSPLHF
cdr3_nt: TGCGCCAGCAGCTTGGAGGAGGGATCGGGTTCACCCCTCCACTTT

clone_size: -
v_call: TRBV28
d_call: -
j_call: TRBJ1-2
cdr3_aa: CASRGTGKNYGYTF
cdr3_nt: TGTGCCAGCAGGGGAACAGGGAAGAACTATGGCTACACCTTC

clone_size: -
v_call: TRBV5-1
d_call: -
j_call: TRBJ2-3
cdr3_aa: CASSLDGRPSTDTQYF
cdr3_nt: TGCGCCAGCAGCTTGGATGGGAGGCCTAGCACAGATACGCAGTATTTT

clone_size: once
v_call: TRBV6-6
d_call: TRBD1
j_call: TRBJ2-7
cdr3_aa: CASSRQTRGREPYEQYF
cdr3_nt: TGTGCCAGCAGTCGACAAACCAGGGGGCGCGAGCCCTACGAGCAGTACTTC

clone_size: few
v_call: TRBV3-1/TRBV3-2
d_call: -
j_call: TRBJ1-4
cdr3_aa: CASSPGHGTEKLFF
cdr3_nt: TGTGCCAGCAGCCCGGGACATGGGACCGAAAAACTGTTTTTT

clone_size: -
v_call: TRBV6-5
d_call: TRBD2
j_call: TRBJ2-2
cdr3_aa: CASIAGASNTGELFF
cdr3_nt: TGTGCCAGCATAGCGGGAGCCTCGAACACCGGGGAGCTGTTTTTT

clone_size: -
v_call: TRBV28
d_call: TRBD2
j_call: TRBJ2-3
cdr3_aa: CASSTYLGLAGATDTQYF
cdr3_nt: TGTGCCAGCAGTACTTACCTCGGACTAGCGGGAGCCACAGATACGCAGTATTTT

clone_size: -
v_call: TRBV5-5
d_call: -
j_call: TRBJ2-5
cdr3_aa: CASSLGGGRSQETQYF
cdr3_nt: TGTGCCAGCAGCTTGGGGGGCGGCAGGTCCCAAGAGACCCAGTACTTC